This TCR beta chain was identified in a study of read filtering for tumor transcriptome and immune sequencing. Study-level background: Patients were approximately 17 male and some 13 female, mean age around 70 years, range about 40 to 85. Study-wide results and limits: IR-seq and RNA-seq agreed better without single-read clonotypes. The sorted CD138-negative fraction was a mixed bone marrow immune population, not purified T cells.

Molecular barcoded adaptors covering alpha/delta and beta/gamma chains were used on approximately 400 ng RNA. TCRdb reprocessed the reads with MiXCR, giving one entry per CDR3 protein. The data show under 150,000 distinct CDR3 sequences, under 15% seen once. In its sample, this clonotype was seen many times. The antigen is not known. The receptor was isolated from a donor aged 40 or over with multiple myeloma. Sequenced input: a population of CD138-negative cells sorted from bone marrow.

CDR3 protein: CASSLDGQGITDTQYF. CDR3 coding DNA: TGCGCCAGCAGCTTAGACGGACAGGGGATCACAGATACGCAGTATTTT. This rearrangement joins TRBV5-1 to TRBJ2-3; 9 bases line up with TRBD1. V lost 2 bases and J lost 2; bases outside the gene matches: 6. The CDR3 extends over 16 amino acids. The germline CDR1 and CDR2 sequences are SGHRS and YFSETQ. Full variable domain (outside the CDR3, taken from reference TRBV5-1 and TRBJ2-3): KAGVTQTPRYLIKTRGQQVTLSCSPISGHRSVSWYQQTPGQGLQFLFEYFSETQRNKGNFPGRFSGRQFSNSRSEMNVSTLELGDSALYLCASSLDGQGITDTQYFGPGTRLTVL.